This paragraph covers one TCR beta chain sequence. The sample is drawn from a study of blood T cell repertoires in COVID-19. Original processing notes: Nucleated cell counts were estimated from reference gene primer amplification. Using immunoSEQ multiplex PCR, the repertoire was profiled, and TCRdb retains in-frame clones only, with some absent. The DNA gave D and trimming, while V, J and clone size come from that table. This sample has about 170,000 clones, with less than 85% found just once. This receptor was obtained from a woman over 75 with acute or convalescent COVID-19. Sequencing input: peripheral blood.

The CDR3 reads CASSLTIGLVNEQFF. The CDR3 DNA follows: TGTGCCAGCAGTTTAACCATTGGACTAGTAAATGAGCAGTTCTTC. The chain joins TRBV27 to TRBJ2-1; TRBD2 agrees at 7 bases. V lost 2 bases to trimming and J lost 7 bases; unmatched junction nucleotides: 8. The germline gives CDR1 MNHEY, CDR2 SMNVEV (reference sequence). This CDR3 has 15 residues.